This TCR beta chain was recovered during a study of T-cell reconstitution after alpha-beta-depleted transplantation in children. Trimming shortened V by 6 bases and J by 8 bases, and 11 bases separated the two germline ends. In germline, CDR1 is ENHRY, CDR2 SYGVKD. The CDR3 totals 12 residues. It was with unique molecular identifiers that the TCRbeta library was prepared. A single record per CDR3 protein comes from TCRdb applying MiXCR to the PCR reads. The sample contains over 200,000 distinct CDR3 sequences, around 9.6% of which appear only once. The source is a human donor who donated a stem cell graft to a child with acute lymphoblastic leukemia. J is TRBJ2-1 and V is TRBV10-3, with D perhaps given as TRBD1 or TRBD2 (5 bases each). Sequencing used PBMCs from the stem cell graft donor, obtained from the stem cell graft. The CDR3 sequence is CAISGALDEQFF. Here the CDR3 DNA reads TGTGCCATCAGCGGGGCGCTGGATGAGCAGTTCTTC.